These T cell receptor beta chains were read from a single sample in a study of blood T cell repertoires in COVID-19. The repertoire was sequenced with immunoSEQ multiplex PCR; TCRdb's copy has only in-frame clones and lacks some. The sample shows roughly 54,000 clones, about 91% of them seen only once. The sequencing sample was made of peripheral blood. These receptors were collected from an older woman with active or convalescent COVID-19. Each CDR3 is given with its conserved first and last residue. Each record gives: clone size, J gene, V gene, D gene, CDR3 protein, CDR3 DNA. D genes are given only for firm matches. The listing skips clone size in some rows; elsewhere it reads once, few, many or a size class.

size: .
J: TRBJ2-1
V: TRBV5-1
D: TRBD2
CDR3: CASSLVAGYNEQFF
DNA: TGCGCCAGCAGCTTGGTAGCGGGATACAATGAGCAGTTCTTC

size: once
J: TRBJ2-7
V: TRBV15
D: .
CDR3: CATSREGVGSSYEQYF
DNA: TGTGCCACCAGCAGAGAGGGGGTCGGGAGCTCCTACGAGCAGTACTTC

size: once
J: TRBJ1-6
V: TRBV6-5
D: TRBD1
CDR3: CASRRTGEGSPLHF
DNA: TGTGCCAGCAGAAGGACAGGGGAAGGTTCACCCCTCCACTTT

size: once
J: TRBJ2-1
V: TRBV9
D: .
CDR3: CASSVVKEGYNEQFF
DNA: TGTGCCAGCAGCGTAGTTAAGGAGGGGTACAATGAGCAGTTCTTC

size: .
J: TRBJ2-2
V: TRBV5-6
D: .
CDR3: CASSLTSWGGELFF
DNA: TGTGCCAGCAGCTTGACTAGCTGGGGCGGGGAGCTGTTTTTT

size: once
J: TRBJ2-5
V: TRBV5-1
D: .
CDR3: CASSLGSSKETQYF
DNA: TGCGCCAGCAGCTTGGGTTCTAGTAAAGAGACCCAGTACTTC

size: once
J: TRBJ1-2
V: TRBV15
D: .
CDR3: CATSRDPEHGAIYGYTF
DNA: TGTGCCACCAGCAGAGATCCGGAACATGGGGCAATCTATGGCTACACCTTC

size: few
J: TRBJ1-1
V: TRBV28
D: .
CDR3: CASSLSGQGIRPGTEAFF
DNA: TGTGCCAGCAGTTTATCGGGTCAGGGGATACGTCCGGGCACTGAAGCTTTCTTT

size: .
J: TRBJ1-2
V: TRBV24-1
D: .
CDR3: CATSERGGSANYGYTF
DNA: TGTGCCACCAGTGAGAGGGGGGGCAGCGCTAACTATGGCTACACCTTC

size: .
J: TRBJ1-1
V: TRBV5-1
D: TRBD1
CDR3: CASSSGGRNTEAFF
DNA: TGCGCCAGCAGCTCAGGGGGCCGGAACACTGAAGCTTTCTTT

size: .
J: TRBJ2-6
V: TRBV11-2
D: .
CDR3: CASSLGWANVLTF
DNA: TGTGCCAGCAGCTTGGGCTGGGCCAACGTCCTGACTTTC

size: .
J: TRBJ1-2
V: TRBV11-3
D: .
CDR3: CASSLGPNGYTF
DNA: TGTGCCAGCAGCTTAGGCCCTAATGGCTACACCTTC

size: .
J: TRBJ2-7
V: TRBV5-1
D: .
CDR3: CASSLRQGGYEQYF
DNA: TGCGCCAGCAGCTTGCGGCAGGGGGGTTACGAGCAGTACTTC

size: .
J: TRBJ2-7
V: TRBV5-1
D: TRBD1
CDR3: CASKTGGAYEQYF
DNA: TGCGCCAGCAAGACAGGGGGGGCCTACGAGCAGTACTTC

size: many
J: TRBJ2-7
V: TRBV6-1
D: .
CDR3: CASSEGSGSYEQYF
DNA: TGTGCCAGCAGTGAAGGTTCCGGGTCCTACGAGCAGTACTTC

size: .
J: TRBJ2-3
V: TRBV5-4
D: .
CDR3: CASSFGLRGEGRDTQYF
DNA: TGTGCCAGCAGCTTCGGCTTGAGGGGGGAGGGCCGGGATACGCAGTATTTT

size: once
J: TRBJ1-5
V: TRBV6-5
D: .
CDR3: CASSYSPGGNQPQHF
DNA: TGTGCCAGCAGTTACTCACCAGGGGGCAATCAGCCCCAGCATTTT

size: .
J: TRBJ2-5
V: TRBV7-2
D: .
CDR3: CASRAAGTPRREETQYF
DNA: TGTGCCAGCAGGGCCGCCGGGACTCCCAGGCGTGAAGAGACCCAGTACTTC

size: .
J: TRBJ2-3
V: TRBV7-9
D: TRBD2
CDR3: CASSLRDGTNTDTQYF
DNA: TGTGCCAGCAGCTTGAGGGACGGGACTAACACAGATACGCAGTATTTT

size: .
J: TRBJ2-2
V: TRBV10-1
D: TRBD1
CDR3: CASKPGQGDTGELFF
DNA: TGCGCCAGCAAGCCCGGACAGGGGGACACCGGGGAGCTGTTTTTT

size: .
J: TRBJ2-1
V: TRBV28
D: TRBD1
CDR3: CASSGRDRAGSYEQFF
DNA: TGTGCCAGCAGTGGACGGGACAGGGCGGGTTCGTATGAGCAGTTCTTC

size: once
J: TRBJ2-1
V: TRBV29-1
D: TRBD2
CDR3: CSVEPSGGYSYNEQFF
DNA: TGCAGCGTTGAACCTAGCGGGGGGTACTCCTACAATGAGCAGTTCTTC

size: .
J: TRBJ2-3
V: TRBV29-1
D: TRBD2
CDR3: CSVFGRLTDTQYF
DNA: TGCAGCGTCTTCGGGAGGCTCACAGATACGCAGTATTTT

size: .
J: TRBJ1-5
V: TRBV28
D: TRBD1
CDR3: CASNPGQQREPQHF
DNA: TGTGCCAGCAATCCGGGACAGCAAAGGGAGCCCCAGCATTTT

size: .
J: TRBJ2-7
V: TRBV6-5
D: TRBD1
CDR3: CASSYSGQGVYEQYF
DNA: TGTGCCAGCAGTTACTCTGGACAGGGGGTCTACGAGCAGTACTTC

size: once
J: TRBJ2-1
V: TRBV30
D: TRBD2
CDR3: CAWGDPSGRAYNEQFF
DNA: TGTGCCTGGGGCGATCCTAGCGGGAGGGCCTACAATGAGCAGTTCTTC

size: .
J: TRBJ1-1
V: TRBV27
D: .
CDR3: CASSYLSTEAFF
DNA: TGTGCCAGCAGTTACCTTAGCACTGAAGCTTTCTTT

size: .
J: TRBJ2-7
V: TRBV5-1
D: .
CDR3: CASSLAGGRGSYEQYF
DNA: TGCGCCAGCAGCTTGGCTGGGGGAAGGGGGTCCTACGAGCAGTACTTC

size: .
J: TRBJ2-3
V: TRBV5-1
D: TRBD2
CDR3: CASSLDSGGKTDTQYF
DNA: TGCGCCAGCAGCTTGGATAGCGGGGGGAAGACAGATACGCAGTATTTT